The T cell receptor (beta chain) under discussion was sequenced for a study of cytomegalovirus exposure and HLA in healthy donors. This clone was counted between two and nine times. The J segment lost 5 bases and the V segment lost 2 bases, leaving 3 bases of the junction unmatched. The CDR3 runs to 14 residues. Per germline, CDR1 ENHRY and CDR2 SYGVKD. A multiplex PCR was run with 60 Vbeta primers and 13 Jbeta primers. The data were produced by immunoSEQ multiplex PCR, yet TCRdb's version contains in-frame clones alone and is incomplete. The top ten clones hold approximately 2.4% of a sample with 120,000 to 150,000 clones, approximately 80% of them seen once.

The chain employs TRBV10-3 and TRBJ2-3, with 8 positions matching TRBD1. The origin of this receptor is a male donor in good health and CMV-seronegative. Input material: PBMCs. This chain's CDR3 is CAISEGRGQDTQYF. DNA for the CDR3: TGTGCCATCAGTGAGGGCAGGGGGCAAGATACGCAGTATTTT.